This is a list of T cell receptor beta chains from one sample in a study of graft-versus-host responses after intestinal transplantation. Their antigen targets remain unknown. The table came from immunoSEQ multiplex PCR; TCRdb's copy has only in-frame clones and leaves some out. The table lists more than 70,000 clones, around 90% of them singletons. Material: unstimulated CD4+ T cells sorted from spleen or lymph node cells, obtained before intestinal transplant. Receptors originate from a human donor who received an intestinal transplant. The CDR3 runs from the conserved cysteine through the conserved F or W. The D gene is left open where the match is weak. The size field is filled for only some rows; it gives once, few, many or a size class.

size	D	J	V	DNA	CDR3
.	.	TRBJ2-3	TRBV5-4	TGTGCCAGCAGCTTTGGGGGGACAGATACGCAGTATTTT	CASSFGGTDTQYF
.	.	TRBJ2-4	TRBV5-1	TGCGCCAGCAGCTTGGGAGCGGGAAACATTCAGTACTTC	CASSLGAGNIQYF
few	TRBD1	TRBJ1-3	TRBV5-8	TGTGCCAGCATCCAACAGGGGGTGGCCTCTGGAAACACCATATATTTT	CASIQQGVASGNTIYF
.	.	TRBJ1-5	TRBV21-1	TGTGCCAGCAGCATATACGGGAGGGGGGTCCATCAGCCCCAGCATTTT	CASSIYGRGVHQPQHF
.	.	TRBJ1-3	TRBV2	TGTGCCAGCAGCTCAGGGTCTGGAAACACCATATATTTT	CASSSGSGNTIYF
.	TRBD2	TRBJ2-1	TRBV9	TGTGCCAGCAGCGTAACTAGCGGGGCCGGCGCGCGCGATGAGCAGTTCTTC	CASSVTSGAGARDEQFF
.	.	TRBJ2-5	TRBV5-1	TGCGCCAGCAGCTTATCCCGGGGTGAAGAGACCCAGTACTTC	CASSLSRGEETQYF
.	.	TRBJ1-1	TRBV2	TGTGCCAGCAGAGCCGCATCGAACACTGAAGCTTTCTTT	CASRAASNTEAFF
once	TRBD1	TRBJ2-2	TRBV11-2	TGTGCCAGCAGCTTAGCCTCCGGGACAGGGACCGGGGAGCTGTTTTTT	CASSLASGTGTGELFF
.	TRBD2	TRBJ2-7	TRBV10-3	TGTGCCATCAGTGCCGCCCGAGTAGCGGGGGGCCACGAGCAGTACTTC	CAISAARVAGGHEQYF
.	.	TRBJ2-1	TRBV6-5	TGTGCCAGCATCGGCCAGGGTGGAAATGAGCAGTTCTTC	CASIGQGGNEQFF
.	.	TRBJ1-1	TRBV14	TGTGCCAGCAGCTCCACAGGGAAGGCTTTCTTT	CASSSTGKAFF
.	TRBD1	TRBJ1-1	TRBV18	TGTGCCAGCTCACAACCGGGACAGACACCTGAAGCTTTCTTT	CASSQPGQTPEAFF
.	TRBD2	TRBJ2-5	TRBV10-2	TGCGCCAGCAGTAGGACTAGCGGGGGCCATATCCAAGAGACCCAGTACTTC	CASSRTSGGHIQETQYF
.	TRBD1	TRBJ2-7	TRBV4-1	TGCGCCAGCAGCCAAGAATTGAGACAGGGGAAGGGAAGAAGCTACGAGCAGTACTTC	CASSQELRQGKGRSYEQYF
.	TRBD1	TRBJ1-5	TRBV19	TGTGCCAGTAGTATAAGCACAGGGGAGGATCAGCCCCAGCATTTT	CASSISTGEDQPQHF
.	.	TRBJ1-5	TRBV6-1	TGTGCCAGCAGTGAAGCGGGGGCTCGGGCAGGGAATCAGCCCCAGCATTTT	CASSEAGARAGNQPQHF
.	.	TRBJ2-2	TRBV5-8	TGTGCCAGCAGCCTATGGTCGAGGAACACCGGGGAGCTGTTTTTT	CASSLWSRNTGELFF
.	TRBD1	TRBJ1-2	TRBV18	TGTGCCAGCTCACCTGGGACAGGGGTTTTCTATGGCTACACCTTC	CASSPGTGVFYGYTF
few	.	TRBJ2-7	TRBV13	TGTGCCAGCAGCTTGGCAGGGGCCAAGCGCGAGCAGTACTTC	CASSLAGAKREQYF